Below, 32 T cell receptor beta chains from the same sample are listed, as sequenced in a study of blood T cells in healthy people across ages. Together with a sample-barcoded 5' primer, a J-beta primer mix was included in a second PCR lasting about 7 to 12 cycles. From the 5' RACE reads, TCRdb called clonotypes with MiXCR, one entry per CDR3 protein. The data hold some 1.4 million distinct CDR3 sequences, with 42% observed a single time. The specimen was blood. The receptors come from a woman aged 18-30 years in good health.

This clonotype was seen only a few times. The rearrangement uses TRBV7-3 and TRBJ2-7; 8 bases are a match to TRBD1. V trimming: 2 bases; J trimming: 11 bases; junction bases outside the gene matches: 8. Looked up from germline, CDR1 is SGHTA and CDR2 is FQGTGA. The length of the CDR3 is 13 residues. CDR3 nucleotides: TGTGCCAGCAGCTTAGTCCATCAGGGACAGGAGTACTTC. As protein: CASSLVHQGQEYF.

The DNA for the CDR3 is TGCAGTGCTCCCCCGACAGGGTGGGCGTCCTACAATGAGCAGTACTTC. It translates to CSAPPTGWASYNEQYF. The V call is TRBV20-1, the J call TRBJ2-1; TRBD1 aligns across 7 bases. Matching the DNA end better, TRBJ2-7 makes the J call doubtful. Germline assignment: CDR1 DFQATT and CDR2 SNEGSKA (reference sequence). The CDR3 sequence is 16 residues long.

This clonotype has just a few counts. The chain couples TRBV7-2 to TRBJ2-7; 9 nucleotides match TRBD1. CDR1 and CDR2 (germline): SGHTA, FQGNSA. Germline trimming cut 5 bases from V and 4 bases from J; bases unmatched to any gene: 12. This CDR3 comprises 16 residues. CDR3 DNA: TGTGCCAGCAGCGCCACCGACAGGGGGGGTACGTACGAGCAGTACTTC. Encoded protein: CASSATDRGGTYEQYF.

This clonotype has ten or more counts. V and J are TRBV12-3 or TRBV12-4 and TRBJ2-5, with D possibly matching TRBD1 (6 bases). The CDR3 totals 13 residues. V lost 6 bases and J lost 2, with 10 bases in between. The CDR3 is CASRTTGQETQYF. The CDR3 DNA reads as TGTGCCAGCAGGACAACAGGGCAAGAGACCCAGTACTTC.

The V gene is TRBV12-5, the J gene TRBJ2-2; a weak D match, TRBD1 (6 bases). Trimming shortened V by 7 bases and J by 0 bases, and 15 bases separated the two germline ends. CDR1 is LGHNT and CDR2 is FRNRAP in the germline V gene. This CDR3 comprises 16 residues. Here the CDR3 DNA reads TGTGCTAGTGTTCTAAACCGGGACACGAACACCGGGGAGCTGTTTTTT. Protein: CASVLNRDTNTGELFF.

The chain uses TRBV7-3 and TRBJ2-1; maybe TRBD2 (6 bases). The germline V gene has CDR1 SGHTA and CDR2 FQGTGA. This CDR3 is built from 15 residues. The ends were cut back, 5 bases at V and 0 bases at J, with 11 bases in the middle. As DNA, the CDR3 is TGTGCCAGCAGCCCATTGACTAGCTCCTACAATGAGCAGTTCTTC. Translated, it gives CASSPLTSSYNEQFF.

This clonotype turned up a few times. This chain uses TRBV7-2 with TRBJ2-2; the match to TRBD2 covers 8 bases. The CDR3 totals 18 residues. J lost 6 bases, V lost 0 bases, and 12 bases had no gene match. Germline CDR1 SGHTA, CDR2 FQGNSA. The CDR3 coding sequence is TGTGCCAGCAGCTTAGCCCTGGGACTTAGCGGGGTTGCCGGGGAGCTGTTTTTT. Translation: CASSLALGLSGVAGELFF.

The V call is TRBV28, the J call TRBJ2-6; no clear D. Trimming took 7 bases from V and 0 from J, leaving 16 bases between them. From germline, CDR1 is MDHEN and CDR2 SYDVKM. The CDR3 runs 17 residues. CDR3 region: CASTPPDARSGANVLTF. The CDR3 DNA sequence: TGTGCCAGCACCCCCCCGGACGCCCGCTCTGGGGCCAACGTCCTGACTTTC.

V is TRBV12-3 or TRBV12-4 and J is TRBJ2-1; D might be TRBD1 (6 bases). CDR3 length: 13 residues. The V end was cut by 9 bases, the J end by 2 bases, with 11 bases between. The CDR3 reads CASLRTAYNEQFF. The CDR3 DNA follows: TGTGCCAGTCTCCGGACAGCCTACAATGAGCAGTTCTTC.

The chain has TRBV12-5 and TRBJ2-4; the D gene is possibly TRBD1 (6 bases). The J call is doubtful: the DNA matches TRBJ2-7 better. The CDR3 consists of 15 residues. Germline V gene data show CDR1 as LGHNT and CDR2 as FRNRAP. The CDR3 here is CASAWTRDTSYEQYF. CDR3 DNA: TGTGCTAGTGCCTGGACCCGGGACACATCCTACGAGCAGTACTTC.

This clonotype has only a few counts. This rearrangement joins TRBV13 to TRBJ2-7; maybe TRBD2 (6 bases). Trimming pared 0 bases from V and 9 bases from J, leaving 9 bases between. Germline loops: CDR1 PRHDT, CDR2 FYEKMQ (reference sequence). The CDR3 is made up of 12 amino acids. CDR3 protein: CASSLGSRGQYF. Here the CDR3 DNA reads TGTGCCAGCAGCTTAGGTTCGCGGGGGCAGTACTTC.

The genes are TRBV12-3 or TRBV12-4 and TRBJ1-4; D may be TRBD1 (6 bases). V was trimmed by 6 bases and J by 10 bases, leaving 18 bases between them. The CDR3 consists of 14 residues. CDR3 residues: CASSLQGGEGKLFF. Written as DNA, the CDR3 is TGTGCCAGCAGCCTACAGGGAGGGGAGGGAAAACTGTTTTTT.

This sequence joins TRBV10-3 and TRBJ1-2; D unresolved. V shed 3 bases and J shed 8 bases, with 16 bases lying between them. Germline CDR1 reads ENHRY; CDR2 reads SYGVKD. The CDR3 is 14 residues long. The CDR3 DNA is TGTGCCATCAGTGAAAATAGGGTATCAGAAGGCTACACCTTC. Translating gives CAISENRVSEGYTF.

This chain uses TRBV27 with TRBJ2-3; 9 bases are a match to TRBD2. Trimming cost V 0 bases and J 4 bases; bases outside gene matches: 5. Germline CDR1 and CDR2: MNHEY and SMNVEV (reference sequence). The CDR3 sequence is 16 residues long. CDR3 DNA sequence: TGTGCCAGCAGTTTATCACTAGCGGGCTACGCAGATACGCAGTATTTT. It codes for CASSLSLAGYADTQYF.

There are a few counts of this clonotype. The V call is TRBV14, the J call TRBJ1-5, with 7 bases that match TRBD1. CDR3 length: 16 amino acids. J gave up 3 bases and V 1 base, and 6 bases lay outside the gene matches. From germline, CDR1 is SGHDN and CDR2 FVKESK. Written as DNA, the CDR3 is TGTGCCAGCAGCCAAGTTCTAGGGGGCGTCAATCAGCCCCAGCATTTT. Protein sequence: CASSQVLGGVNQPQHF.

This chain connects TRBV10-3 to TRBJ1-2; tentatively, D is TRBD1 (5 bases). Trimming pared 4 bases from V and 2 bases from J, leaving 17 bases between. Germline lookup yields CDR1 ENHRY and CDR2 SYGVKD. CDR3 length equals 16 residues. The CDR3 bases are TGTGCCATCAGTGTACCCGGGCCCCGGGACAACTATGGCTACACCTTC. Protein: CAISVPGPRDNYGYTF.

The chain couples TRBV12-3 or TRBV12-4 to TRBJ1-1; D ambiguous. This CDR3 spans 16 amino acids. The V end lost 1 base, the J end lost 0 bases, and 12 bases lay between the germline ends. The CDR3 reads CASSLEAGGMNTEAFF. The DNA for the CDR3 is TGTGCCAGCAGTTTAGAGGCAGGCGGCATGAACACTGAAGCTTTCTTT.

CDR3 protein: CASSLGRVVTDTQYF. The CDR3 DNA is TGTGCCAGCAGCTTGGGCAGGGTTGTGACAGATACGCAGTATTTT. The chain carries TRBV7-9 and TRBJ2-3; tentatively, D is TRBD1 (5 bases). The germline gives CDR1 SEHNR, CDR2 FQNEAQ (reference sequence). V was cut by 3 bases and J by 3 bases, with 13 bases left in between. The CDR3 extends over 15 amino acids.

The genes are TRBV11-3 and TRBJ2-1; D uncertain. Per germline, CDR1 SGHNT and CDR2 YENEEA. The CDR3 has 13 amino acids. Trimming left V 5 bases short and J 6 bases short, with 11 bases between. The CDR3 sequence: CASSGKPVNEQFF. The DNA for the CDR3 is TGTGCCAGCAGCGGTAAGCCGGTCAATGAGCAGTTCTTC.

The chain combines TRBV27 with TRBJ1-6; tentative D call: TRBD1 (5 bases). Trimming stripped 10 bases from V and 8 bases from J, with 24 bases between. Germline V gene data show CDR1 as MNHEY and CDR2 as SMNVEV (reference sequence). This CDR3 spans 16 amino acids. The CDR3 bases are TGTGCCATCTACGGGGCAGGGCCCGGGATAGATTCACCCCTCCACTTT. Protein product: CAIYGAGPGIDSPLHF.

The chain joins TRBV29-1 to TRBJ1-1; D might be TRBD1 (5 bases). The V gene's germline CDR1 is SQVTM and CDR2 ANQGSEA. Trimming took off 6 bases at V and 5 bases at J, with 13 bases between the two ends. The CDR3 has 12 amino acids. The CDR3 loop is CSVGQGKTEAFF. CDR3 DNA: TGCAGCGTGGGGCAGGGAAAGACTGAAGCTTTCTTT.

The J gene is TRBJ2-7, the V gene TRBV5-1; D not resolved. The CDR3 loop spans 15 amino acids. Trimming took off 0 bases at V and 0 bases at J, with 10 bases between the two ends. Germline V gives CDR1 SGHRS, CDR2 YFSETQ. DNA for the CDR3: TGCGCCAGCAGCTTGGGGGCACTCCCCTCCTACGAGCAGTACTTC. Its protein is CASSLGALPSYEQYF.

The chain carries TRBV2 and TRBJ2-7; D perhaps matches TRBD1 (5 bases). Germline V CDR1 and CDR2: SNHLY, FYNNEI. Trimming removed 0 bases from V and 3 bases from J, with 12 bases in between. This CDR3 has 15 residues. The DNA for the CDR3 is TGTGCCAGCAGTGAAGCGAGGCAGGGAATCTACGAGCAGTACTTC. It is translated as CASSEARQGIYEQYF.

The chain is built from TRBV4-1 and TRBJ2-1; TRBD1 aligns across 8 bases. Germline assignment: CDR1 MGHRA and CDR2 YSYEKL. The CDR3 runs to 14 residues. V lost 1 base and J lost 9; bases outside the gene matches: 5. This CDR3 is CASSQGDRTSEQFF. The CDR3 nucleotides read TGCGCCAGCAGCCAAGGGGACAGGACGAGTGAGCAGTTCTTC.

The CDR3 nucleotides are TGTGCCAGCAGCCCTGGGAGAGGTCAGCCCCAGCATTTT. This encodes CASSPGRGQPQHF. The chain uses TRBV12-3 or TRBV12-4 and TRBJ1-5; no clear D. The CDR3 has 13 amino acids. Trimming removed 6 bases from V and 6 bases from J, with 12 bases in between.

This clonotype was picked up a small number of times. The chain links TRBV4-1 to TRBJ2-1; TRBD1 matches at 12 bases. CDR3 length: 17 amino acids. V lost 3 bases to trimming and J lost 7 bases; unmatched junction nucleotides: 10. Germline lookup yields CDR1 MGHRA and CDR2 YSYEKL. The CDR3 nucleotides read TGCGCCAGCAGCCAGTACCCGGGACAGGGGGCTGGGAATGAGCAGTTCTTC. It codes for CASSQYPGQGAGNEQFF.

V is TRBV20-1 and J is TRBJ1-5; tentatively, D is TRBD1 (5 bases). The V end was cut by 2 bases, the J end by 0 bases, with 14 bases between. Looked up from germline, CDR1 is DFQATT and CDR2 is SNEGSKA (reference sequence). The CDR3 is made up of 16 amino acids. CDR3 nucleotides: TGCAGTGCTAGACCCCCGGGACGGAATAGCAATCAGCCCCAGCATTTT. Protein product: CSARPPGRNSNQPQHF.

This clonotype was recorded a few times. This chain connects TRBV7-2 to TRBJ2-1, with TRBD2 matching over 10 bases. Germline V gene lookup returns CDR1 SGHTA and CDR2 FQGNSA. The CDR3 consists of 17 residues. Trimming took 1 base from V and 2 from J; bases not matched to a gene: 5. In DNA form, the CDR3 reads TGTGCCAGCAGCTTAGAAGGGACTAGCGTGGCCTACAATGAGCAGTTCTTC. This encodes CASSLEGTSVAYNEQFF.

CDR3 region: CASSFPAGEQYF. As DNA, the CDR3 is TGTGCCAGCAGCTTCCCTGCGGGCGAGCAGTACTTC. The J gene is TRBJ2-7, the V gene TRBV7-9; weak D call: TRBD2 (5 bases). The CDR3 runs 12 residues. V gave up 3 bases and J gave up 6 bases, with 9 bases separating them. Germline V gives CDR1 SEHNR, CDR2 FQNEAQ (reference sequence).

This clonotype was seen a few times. CDR3 sequence (DNA): TGTGCCAGCAGTTCACTTAAGACAGGGGTGAATTCACCCCTCCACTTT. This encodes CASSSLKTGVNSPLHF. The chain has TRBV28 and TRBJ1-6; the match to TRBD1 covers 8 bases. Per the germline V gene, CDR1 is MDHEN and CDR2 is SYDVKM. The CDR3 has 16 amino acids. After removal of 4 bases from V and 7 bases from J, the junction contained 9 bases not matched to a gene. The complete variable domain, with remaining parts taken from reference TRBV28 and TRBJ1-6, reads DVKVTQSSRYLVKRTGEKVFLECVQDMDHENMFWYRQDPGLGLRLIYFSYDVKMKEKGDIPEGYSVSREKKERFSLILESASTNQTSMYLCASSSLKTGVNSPLHFGNGTRLTVT.

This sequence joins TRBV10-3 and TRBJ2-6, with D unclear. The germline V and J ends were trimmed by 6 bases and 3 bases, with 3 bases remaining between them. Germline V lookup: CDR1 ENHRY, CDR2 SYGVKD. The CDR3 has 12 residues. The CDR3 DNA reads TGTGCCATCAGCCTTGGGGCCAACGTCCTGACTTTC. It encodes CAISLGANVLTF.

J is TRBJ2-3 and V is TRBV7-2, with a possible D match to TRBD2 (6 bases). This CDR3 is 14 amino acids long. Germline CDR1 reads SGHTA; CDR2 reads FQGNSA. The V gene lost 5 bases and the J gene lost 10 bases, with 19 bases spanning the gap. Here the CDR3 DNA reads TGTGCCAGCAGCCCGGACTACTTTGATCGGGCGCAGTATTTT. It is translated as CASSPDYFDRAQYF.